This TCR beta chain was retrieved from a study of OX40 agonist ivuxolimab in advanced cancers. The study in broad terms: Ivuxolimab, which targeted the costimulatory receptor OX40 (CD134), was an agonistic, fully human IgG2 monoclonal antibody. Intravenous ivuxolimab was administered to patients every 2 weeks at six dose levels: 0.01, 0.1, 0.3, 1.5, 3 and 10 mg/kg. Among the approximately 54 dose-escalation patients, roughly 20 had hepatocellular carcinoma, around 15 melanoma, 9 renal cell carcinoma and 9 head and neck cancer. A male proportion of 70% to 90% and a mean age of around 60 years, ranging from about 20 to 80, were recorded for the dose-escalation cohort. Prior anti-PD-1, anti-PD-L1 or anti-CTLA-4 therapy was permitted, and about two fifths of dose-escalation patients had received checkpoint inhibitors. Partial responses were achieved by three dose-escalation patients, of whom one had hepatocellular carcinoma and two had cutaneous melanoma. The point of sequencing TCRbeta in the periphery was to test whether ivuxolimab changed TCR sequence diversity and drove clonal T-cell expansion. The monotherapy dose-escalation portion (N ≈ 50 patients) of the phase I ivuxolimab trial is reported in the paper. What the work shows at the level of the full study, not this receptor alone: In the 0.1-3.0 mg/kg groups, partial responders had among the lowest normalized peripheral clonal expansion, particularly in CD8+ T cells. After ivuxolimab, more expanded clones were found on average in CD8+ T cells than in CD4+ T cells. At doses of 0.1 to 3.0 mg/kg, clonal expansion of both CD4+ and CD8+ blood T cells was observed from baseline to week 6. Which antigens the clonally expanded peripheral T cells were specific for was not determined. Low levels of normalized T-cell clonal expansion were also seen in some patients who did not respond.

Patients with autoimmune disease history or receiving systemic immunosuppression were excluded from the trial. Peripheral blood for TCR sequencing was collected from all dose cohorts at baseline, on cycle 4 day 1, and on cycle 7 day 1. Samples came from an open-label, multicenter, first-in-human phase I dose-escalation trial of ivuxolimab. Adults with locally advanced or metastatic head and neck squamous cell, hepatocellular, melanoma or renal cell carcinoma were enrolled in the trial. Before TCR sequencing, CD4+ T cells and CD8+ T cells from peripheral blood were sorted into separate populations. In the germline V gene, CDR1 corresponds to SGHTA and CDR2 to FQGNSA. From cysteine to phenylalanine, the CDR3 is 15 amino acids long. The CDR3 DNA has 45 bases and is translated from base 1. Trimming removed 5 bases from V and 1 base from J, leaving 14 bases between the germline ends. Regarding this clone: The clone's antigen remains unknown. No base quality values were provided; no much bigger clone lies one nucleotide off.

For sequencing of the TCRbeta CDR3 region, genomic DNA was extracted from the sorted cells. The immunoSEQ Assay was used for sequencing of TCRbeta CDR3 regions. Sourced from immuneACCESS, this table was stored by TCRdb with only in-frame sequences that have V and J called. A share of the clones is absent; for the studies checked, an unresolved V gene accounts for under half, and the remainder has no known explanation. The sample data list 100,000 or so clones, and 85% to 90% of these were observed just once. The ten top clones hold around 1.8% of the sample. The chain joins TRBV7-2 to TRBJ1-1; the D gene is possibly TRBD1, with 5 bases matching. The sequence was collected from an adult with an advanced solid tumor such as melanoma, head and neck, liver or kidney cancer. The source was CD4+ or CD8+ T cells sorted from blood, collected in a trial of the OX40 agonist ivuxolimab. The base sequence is TGTGCCAGCAGCCTACTGACGACAGCGAACACTGAAGCTTTCTTT. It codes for CASSLLTTANTEAFF.